The 30 T cell receptor beta chains reported below all come from one sample, sequenced in a study of siplizumab effects on memory and regulatory T cells. Produced via immunoSEQ multiplex PCR; TCRdb's table is partial and in-frame only. The sample gives tens of thousands of clones, approximately 88% of which show up once; approximately 1.4% is in the top ten. Sequencing was done on a sample of Tregs sorted from blood. These receptors all come from a human donor in good health.

This chain connects TRBV6-5 to TRBJ2-5; weak D call: TRBD2 (7 bases). The tail of the sequence fits TRBJ2-7 better, so the J call may be wrong. Germline V gives CDR1 MNHEY, CDR2 SVGAGI. The CDR3 has 15 amino acids. The CDR3 bases are TGTGCCAGCAGTTACTCGGGGGGGGCCCCCTACGAGCAGTACTTC. Translated: CASSYSGGAPYEQYF.

The table lists this clone with a count of one. The chain uses TRBV19 and TRBJ2-2, with D perhaps matching TRBD2 (5 bases). Germline CDR1 and CDR2: LNHDA and SQIVND (reference sequence). The length of the CDR3 is 14 residues. V was clipped by 7 bases and J by 5 bases, with 14 bases between them. The CDR3 is CASTLQGLTGELFF. DNA of the CDR3: TGTGCCAGTACACTCCAAGGACTGACCGGGGAGCTGTTTTTT.

This chain connects TRBV30 to TRBJ2-1; TRBD2 agrees at 9 bases. The germline gives CDR1 GTSNPN, CDR2 SVGIG (reference sequence). This CDR3 is built from 14 residues. The J segment lost 5 bases and the V segment lost 4 bases, leaving 6 bases of the junction unmatched. CDR3 loop: CAWNTGLANNEQFF. CDR3 sequence (DNA): TGTGCCTGGAACACGGGACTAGCCAACAATGAGCAGTTCTTC.

As DNA, the CDR3 is TGTGCCAGCATGAACGTTCGGGGAACCTACAATGAGCAGTTCTTC. It specifies CASMNVRGTYNEQFF. The chain employs TRBV5-6 and TRBJ2-1, with TRBD2 as a possible D gene (5 bases). In germline, CDR1 is SGHDT, CDR2 YYEEEE. CDR3 length: 15 residues. The germline V and J ends were trimmed by 6 bases and 2 bases, with 15 bases remaining between them.

The rearrangement joins TRBV7-8 to TRBJ2-7, with D perhaps matching TRBD1 (5 bases). Trimming stripped 8 bases from V and 6 bases from J, with 17 bases between. From germline, CDR1 is SGHVS and CDR2 FQNEAQ. The CDR3 loop spans 13 amino acids. The CDR3: CASAVDIAREQYF. The CDR3 DNA follows: TGTGCCAGCGCCGTGGACATTGCACGCGAGCAGTACTTC.

V is TRBV10-3 and J is TRBJ2-7; 9 bases fit TRBD1. CDR1 ENHRY and CDR2 SYGVKD come from the germline V gene. With V trimmed by 10 bases and J by 6 bases, 16 bases remained unmatched. The CDR3 has 15 amino acids. The CDR3, as DNA: TGTGCCACCCAAAACCCGGGACAGGGAATACGCGAGCAGTACTTC. Translating gives CATQNPGQGIREQYF.

This chain connects TRBV9 to TRBJ2-1; 8 nucleotides agree with TRBD2. After removal of 0 bases from V and 4 bases from J, the junction contained 12 bases not matched to a gene. The CDR3 sequence is 18 residues long. Germline V lookup: CDR1 SGDLS, CDR2 YYNGEE. As DNA, the CDR3 is TGTGCCAGCAGCGTAGCTGAGGTTCAGCGGGGGAAGTACAATGAGCAGTTCTTC. Amino acid sequence: CASSVAEVQRGKYNEQFF.

The rearrangement uses TRBV4-3 and TRBJ2-5; TRBD1 is a possible D gene (5 bases). CDR1 is LGHNA and CDR2 is YSLEER in the germline V gene. The CDR3 has 15 amino acids. V was trimmed by 1 base and J by 5 bases, leaving 14 bases between them. CDR3 protein: CASSQVPGSAETQYF. The CDR3 region has the DNA TGCGCCAGCAGCCAAGTTCCAGGGTCGGCGGAGACCCAGTACTTC.

The chain couples TRBV5-6 to TRBJ2-7, with 9 bases lining up with TRBD1. Germline trimming cut 4 bases from V and 7 bases from J; bases unmatched to any gene: 9. CDR1 SGHDT and CDR2 YYEEEE come from the germline V gene. The CDR3 runs to 14 residues. The CDR3: CASSATGGPREQYF. CDR3 nucleotide sequence: TGTGCCAGCAGCGCAACAGGGGGCCCCCGGGAGCAGTACTTC.

V gene TRBV6-1 combines with J gene TRBJ1-3; possibly TRBD1 for D (5 bases). The CDR3 is 16 amino acids. The germline V and J ends were trimmed by 4 bases and 1 base, with 14 bases remaining between them. From germline, CDR1 is MNHNS and CDR2 SASEGT. As DNA, the CDR3 is TGTGCCAGCAGTGCATTCGGGACCGAATCTGGAAACACCATATATTTT. Protein: CASSAFGTESGNTIYF.

Only a few counts were recorded for this clone. V and J are TRBV2 and TRBJ1-2; possible D gene TRBD1, 6 bases. V lost 9 bases and J 4 bases, leaving 15 bases between the germline ends. Germline lookup yields CDR1 SNHLY and CDR2 FYNNEI. CDR3 length: 13 residues. The CDR3 sequence: CARRGIDLYGYTF. As DNA, the CDR3 is TGTGCCAGGAGGGGGATAGACCTCTATGGCTACACCTTC.

The V gene is TRBV7-2, the J gene TRBJ2-5, with D possibly matching TRBD2 (6 bases). V was clipped by 4 bases and J by 4 bases, with 16 bases between them. CDR1 SGHTA and CDR2 FQGNSA come from the germline V gene. This CDR3 comprises 15 residues. CDR3 protein: CASSSAWGVSETQYF. In DNA form, the CDR3 reads TGTGCCAGCAGCTCGGCTTGGGGGGTTTCAGAGACCCAGTACTTC.

By share, this clone ranks as medium-sized. This chain uses TRBV11-2 with TRBJ2-5; D is possibly TRBD2 (5 bases). CDR3 length: 12 residues. The V gene lost 1 base and the J gene lost 5 bases, with 5 bases spanning the gap. The germline CDR1 and CDR2 sequences are SGHAT and FQNNGV. Here the CDR3 reads CASSLAGETQYF. CDR3 DNA sequence: TGTGCCAGCAGCTTAGCGGGGGAGACCCAGTACTTC.

The V and J genes are TRBV6-6 and TRBJ2-7, with D maybe TRBD1 (5 bases). CDR1 is MNHNY, CDR2 SVGAGI, per germline (reference sequence). V dropped 5 bases and J dropped 3 bases, with 14 bases sitting between them. CDR3 size: 14 residues. CDR3 sequence reads: CASSTRTDNYEQYF. CDR3 nucleotides: TGTGCCAGCAGTACCCGGACGGACAACTACGAGCAGTACTTC.

This rearrangement joins TRBV9 to TRBJ2-7; 11 nucleotides align to TRBD1. The V and J ends lost 2 bases and 2 bases, in that order; junction bases with no gene match: 0. The CDR3 has 14 residues. Germline CDR1 is SGDLS and CDR2 is YYNGEE. The CDR3 region has the DNA TGTGCCAGCAGCGTGGGACAGGGGGCCTACGAGCAGTACTTC. Protein: CASSVGQGAYEQYF.

This CDR3 is CASSEGQDEKLFF. The CDR3 DNA is TGTGCCAGCAGTGAAGGGCAGGATGAAAAACTGTTTTTT. The V and J genes are TRBV6-5 and TRBJ1-4; D gene ambiguous. The CDR3 length is 13 residues. Germline CDR1 is MNHEY and CDR2 is SVGAGI. V lost 5 bases to trimming and J lost 6 bases, with 10 bases between them.

This chain connects TRBV15 to TRBJ1-1, with D uncertain. CDR1 is LNHNV and CDR2 is YYDKDF in the germline V gene (reference sequence). Deletions cut 0 bases from V and 4 bases from J, with 12 bases between. The CDR3 extends over 15 amino acids. The CDR3 protein is CATSRDKGLSTEAFF. In DNA, the CDR3 is TGTGCCACCAGCAGAGATAAGGGTTTGAGCACTGAAGCTTTCTTT.

The chain uses TRBV2 and TRBJ1-1; possibly TRBD1 for D (5 bases). The CDR3 totals 13 residues. V shed 8 bases and J shed 5 bases, with 15 bases lying between them. Germline loops: CDR1 SNHLY, CDR2 FYNNEI. The CDR3 here is CASSGGEGTEAFF. CDR3 in DNA: TGTGCCAGCTCCGGGGGGGAGGGAACTGAAGCTTTCTTT.

V gene TRBV7-9 combines with J gene TRBJ1-4; the D is unclear. Germline loops: CDR1 SEHNR, CDR2 FQNEAQ (reference sequence). The CDR3 runs to 14 residues. V was cut by 4 bases and J by 4 bases, with 10 bases left in between. CDR3: CASSSGRSNEKLFF. Here the CDR3 DNA reads TGTGCCAGCAGCTCGGGCCGGAGTAATGAAAAACTGTTTTTT.

The chain is built from TRBV15 and TRBJ1-1; D gene uncertain. Trimming took 3 bases from V and 10 from J, leaving 21 bases between them. Germline V lookup: CDR1 LNHNV, CDR2 YYDKDF (reference sequence). This CDR3 has 15 residues. The CDR3 is CATSRLRVEEKGAFF. CDR3 DNA sequence: TGTGCCACCAGCAGGCTCAGAGTAGAGGAGAAGGGAGCTTTCTTT.

The V gene is TRBV15, the J gene TRBJ1-2; D might be TRBD1 (5 bases). The V gene's germline CDR1 is LNHNV and CDR2 YYDKDF (reference sequence). Trimming pared 0 bases from V and 5 bases from J, leaving 13 bases between. This CDR3 spans 15 amino acids. For the CDR3, the DNA is TGTGCCACCAGCAGAGATCGGGTGGCAGGGTATGGCTACACCTTC. As protein: CATSRDRVAGYGYTF.

The chain is built from TRBV27 and TRBJ2-5, with D perhaps being TRBD1 or TRBD2 (5 bases each). The J call could be wrong; TRBJ2-7 is a better fit for the DNA end. There are 15 residues in the CDR3. Per the germline V gene, CDR1 is MNHEY and CDR2 is SMNVEV (reference sequence). CDR3 nucleotide sequence: TGTGCCAGCACCTCTGGGAGCAGGGCCTCCTACGAGCAGTACTTC. It yields the protein CASTSGSRASYEQYF.

The chain carries TRBV6-5 and TRBJ1-1, with TRBD1 matching over 7 bases. V lost 6 bases to trimming and J lost 4 bases; unmatched junction nucleotides: 5. The CDR3 is 13 residues long. Germline CDR1 reads MNHEY; CDR2 reads SVGAGI. CDR3 in amino acids: CASSNRGPTEAFF. The CDR3 DNA reads as TGTGCCAGCAGCAACAGGGGACCCACTGAAGCTTTCTTT.

This chain connects TRBV7-9 to TRBJ2-2, with 9 bases that match TRBD1. The CDR3 has 16 amino acids. With V trimmed by 1 base and J by 4 bases, 4 bases remained unmatched. The germline V gene encodes CDR1 SEHNR and CDR2 FQNEAQ (reference sequence). CDR3 DNA: TGTGCCAGCAGCTTAGGGACAGGGGTGAGCACCGGGGAGCTGTTTTTT. The encoded protein is CASSLGTGVSTGELFF.

The chain joins TRBV5-1 to TRBJ2-3; D tentatively reads TRBD1 or TRBD2 (6 bases each). The CDR3 sequence is 18 residues long. Trimming stripped 3 bases from V and 7 bases from J, with 27 bases between. The V gene's germline CDR1 is SGHRS and CDR2 YFSETQ. In nucleotides, the CDR3 is TGCGCCAGCAGCTCTCCTCGTGGGGGGCCCGCGGTCGCACATACGCAGTATTTT. It specifies CASSSPRGGPAVAHTQYF.

V is TRBV5-4 and J is TRBJ2-3, with D uncertain. The V gene lost 1 base and the J gene lost 4 bases, with 13 bases spanning the gap. This CDR3 contains 15 residues. CDR1 and CDR2 (germline): SGHNT, YYREEE (reference sequence). CDR3 DNA sequence: TGTGCCAGCAGCTTGCTGGTGGGGTCATCAGATACGCAGTATTTT. Protein sequence: CASSLLVGSSDTQYF.

The J gene is TRBJ2-5, the V gene TRBV4-2, with D perhaps TRBD1 or TRBD2 (5 bases each). V lost 3 bases, J lost 5 bases, and 13 bases lay in between. The CDR3 contains 14 residues. Germline lookup yields CDR1 LGHNA and CDR2 YNFKEQ. The CDR3 DNA sequence: TGTGCCAGCAGCCAGCCGGGACCCGTGGAGACCCAGTACTTC. Translation gives CASSQPGPVETQYF.

The chain recombines TRBV27 with TRBJ2-7; perhaps TRBD1 as D (5 bases). This CDR3 has 16 amino acids. The germline CDR1 and CDR2 sequences are MNHEY and SMNVEV (reference sequence). V was cut by 8 bases and J by 6 bases, with 26 bases left in between. CDR3 DNA: TGTGCCAGCGGCCATCCTAAGGACATCCTAAAGGGCGAGCAGTACTTC. The encoded protein is CASGHPKDILKGEQYF.

The chain employs TRBV4-1 and TRBJ1-4; the match to TRBD1 covers 8 bases. The CDR3 loop spans 15 amino acids. V lost 5 bases, J lost 8 bases, and 10 bases stayed unmatched. CDR1 is MGHRA and CDR2 is YSYEKL in the germline V gene. The CDR3 nucleotides read TGCGCCAGCAGCGACACAGGGACAGGCGGGGAAAAACTGTTTTTT. This gives the protein CASSDTGTGGEKLFF.

The sample holds a few counts of this clone. The chain joins TRBV5-1 to TRBJ2-3, with unresolved D. There are 11 residues in the CDR3. CDR1 is SGHRS, CDR2 YFSETQ, per germline. With 3 bases removed from V and 2 bases from J, the gap between germline ends came to 1 base. The CDR3 DNA follows: TGCGCCAGCAGCTCCACAGATACGCAGTATTTT. Translation gives CASSSTDTQYF.